This passage covers 4 T cell receptor beta chains from one sample sequenced in a study of CD8+CD57+ T cells in acquired aplastic anemia. All patients picked for sequencing had shown, by flow cytometry, an expansion of CD8+CD57+ cells. Using genomic DNA as the template, TCR beta VDJ and CDR3 profiling was carried out. Each CDR3 protein gets one entry after TCRdb re-called the reads with MiXCR. Among around 430,000 distinct CDR3 sequences, around a third were seen once, and the ten largest hold roughly 0.8%. Sequenced sample: sorted CD4+, CD8+, or CD8+CD57+ T cells (not recorded which) from PBMCs. The receptors were sampled from a human donor with aplastic anemia.

This clonotype was found a few times. At one of its ends the junction is not consistent with the germline gene, which may arise from a read error. J is TRBJ2-3 and V is TRBV11-2, with 16 bases that match TRBD2. CDR3 length equals 19 residues. Looked up from germline, CDR1 is SGHAT and CDR2 is FQNNGV. CDR3 amino acids: CASSLDMGLAGGVTDTQYF. The CDR3, as DNA: TGTGCCAGCAGCCTAGATATGGGACTAGCGGGGGGGGTCACAGATACGCAGTATTTT.

The chain combines TRBV7-2 with TRBJ1-1; 9 bases line up with TRBD1. The CDR3 extends over 15 amino acids. V shed 5 bases and J 6 bases; nucleotides not matched to a gene: 10. Germline CDR1 SGHTA, CDR2 FQGNSA. This chain's CDR3 is CASSPSGTGKAEAFF. Here the CDR3 DNA reads TGTGCCAGCAGCCCCTCCGGGACAGGGAAGGCTGAAGCTTTCTTT.

Many counts were recorded for this clonotype. This rearrangement joins TRBV24-1 to TRBJ2-5; D ambiguous. This CDR3 comprises 15 residues. Germline assignment: CDR1 KGHDR and CDR2 SFDVKD. V lost 4 bases and J 2 bases, leaving 13 bases between the germline ends. DNA for the CDR3: TGTGCCACCAGTGACCCCCAGGTGGGGCAAGAGACCCAGTACTTC. This codes for CATSDPQVGQETQYF.

The sample holds many counts of this clonotype. The chain employs TRBV29-1 and TRBJ2-7; 8 positions agree with TRBD2. This CDR3 region has 13 residues. From germline, CDR1 is SQVTM and CDR2 ANQGSEA. With V trimmed by 4 bases and J by 0 bases, 2 bases remained unmatched. CDR3 loop: CSVVAGNSYEQYF. The CDR3 region has the DNA TGCAGCGTTGTAGCGGGAAACTCCTACGAGCAGTACTTC.